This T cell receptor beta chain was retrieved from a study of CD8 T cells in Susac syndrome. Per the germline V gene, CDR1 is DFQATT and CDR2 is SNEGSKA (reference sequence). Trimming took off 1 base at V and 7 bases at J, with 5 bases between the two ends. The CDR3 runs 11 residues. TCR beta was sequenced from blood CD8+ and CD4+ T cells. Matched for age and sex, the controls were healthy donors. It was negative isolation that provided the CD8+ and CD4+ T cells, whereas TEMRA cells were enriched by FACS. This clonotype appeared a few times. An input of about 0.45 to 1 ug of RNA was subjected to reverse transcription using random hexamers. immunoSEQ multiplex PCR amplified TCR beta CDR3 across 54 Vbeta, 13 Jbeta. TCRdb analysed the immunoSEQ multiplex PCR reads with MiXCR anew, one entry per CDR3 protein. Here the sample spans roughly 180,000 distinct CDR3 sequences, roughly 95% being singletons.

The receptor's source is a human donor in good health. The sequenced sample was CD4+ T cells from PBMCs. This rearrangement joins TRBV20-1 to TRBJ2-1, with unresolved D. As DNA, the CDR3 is TGCAGTGCTAGAGGTTTAAATGAGCAGTTCTTC. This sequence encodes CSARGLNEQFF.